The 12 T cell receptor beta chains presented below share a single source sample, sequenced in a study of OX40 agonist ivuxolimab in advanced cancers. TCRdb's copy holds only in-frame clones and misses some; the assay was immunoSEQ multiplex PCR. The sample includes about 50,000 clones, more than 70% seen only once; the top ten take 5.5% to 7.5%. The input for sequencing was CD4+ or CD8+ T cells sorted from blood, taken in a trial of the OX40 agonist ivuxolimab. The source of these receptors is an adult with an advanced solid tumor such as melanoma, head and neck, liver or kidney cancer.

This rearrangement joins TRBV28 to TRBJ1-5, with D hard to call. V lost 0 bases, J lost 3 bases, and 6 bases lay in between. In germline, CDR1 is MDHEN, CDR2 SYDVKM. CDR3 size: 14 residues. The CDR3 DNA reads TGTGCCAGCAGTTTATGGCAGTACAATCAGCCCCAGCATTTT. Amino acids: CASSLWQYNQPQHF.

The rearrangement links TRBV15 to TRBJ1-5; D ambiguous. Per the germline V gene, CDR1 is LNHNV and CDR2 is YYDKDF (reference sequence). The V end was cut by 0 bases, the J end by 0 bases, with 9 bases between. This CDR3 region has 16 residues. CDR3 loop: CATSRDVGRSNQPQHF. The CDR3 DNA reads TGTGCCACCAGCAGAGATGTAGGGCGTAGCAATCAGCCCCAGCATTTT. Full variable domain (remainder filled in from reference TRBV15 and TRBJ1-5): DAMVIQNPRYQVTQFGKPVTLSCSQTLNHNVMYWYQQKSSQAPKLLFHYYDKDFNNEADTPDNFQSRRPNTSFCFLDIRSPGLGDTAMYLCATSRDVGRSNQPQHFGDGTRLSIL.

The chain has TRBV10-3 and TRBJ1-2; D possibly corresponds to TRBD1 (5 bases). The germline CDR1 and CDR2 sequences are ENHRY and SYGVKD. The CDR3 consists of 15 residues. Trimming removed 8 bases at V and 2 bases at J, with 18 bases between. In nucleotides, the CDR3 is TGTGCCATCCAAAACAGTGTACAGGTGAACTATGGCTACACCTTC. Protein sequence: CAIQNSVQVNYGYTF.

The DNA of the CDR3 is TGTGCCAGCAGCTTAGCATTAGGGGACTACGAGCAGTACGTC. Translating it yields CASSLALGDYEQYV. This chain joins TRBV11-1 and TRBJ2-7; D possibly corresponds to TRBD1 (5 bases). The CDR3 runs to 14 residues. From germline, CDR1 is SGHAT and CDR2 FQDESV (reference sequence). V lost 0 bases and J lost 3, with 9 bases in between.

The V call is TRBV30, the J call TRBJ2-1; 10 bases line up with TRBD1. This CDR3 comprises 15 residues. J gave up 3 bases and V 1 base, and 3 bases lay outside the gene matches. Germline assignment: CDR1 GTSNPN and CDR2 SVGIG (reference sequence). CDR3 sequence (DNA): TGTGCCTGGAGTGCCGGGACAGGGGTCTACAATGAGCAGTTCTTC. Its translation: CAWSAGTGVYNEQFF.

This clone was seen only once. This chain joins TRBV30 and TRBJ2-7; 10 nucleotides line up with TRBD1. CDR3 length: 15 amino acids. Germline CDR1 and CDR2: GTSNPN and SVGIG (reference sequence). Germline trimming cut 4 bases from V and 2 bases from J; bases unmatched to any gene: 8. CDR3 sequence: CAWINGTGAAYEQYF. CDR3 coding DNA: TGTGCCTGGATTAATGGGACAGGGGCGGCCTACGAGCAGTACTTC.

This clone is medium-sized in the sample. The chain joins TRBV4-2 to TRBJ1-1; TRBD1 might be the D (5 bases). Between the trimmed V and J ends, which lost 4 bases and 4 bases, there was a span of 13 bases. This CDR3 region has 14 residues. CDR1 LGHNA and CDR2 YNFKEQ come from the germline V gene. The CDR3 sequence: CASSPGGGSTEAFF. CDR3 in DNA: TGTGCCAGCAGCCCTGGTGGGGGGAGCACTGAAGCTTTCTTT.

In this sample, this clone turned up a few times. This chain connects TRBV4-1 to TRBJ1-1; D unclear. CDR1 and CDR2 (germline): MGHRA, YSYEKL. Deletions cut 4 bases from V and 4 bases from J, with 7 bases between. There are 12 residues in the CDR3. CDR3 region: CASSPQGTEAFF. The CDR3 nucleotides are TGCGCCAGCAGCCCCCAAGGCACTGAAGCTTTCTTT.

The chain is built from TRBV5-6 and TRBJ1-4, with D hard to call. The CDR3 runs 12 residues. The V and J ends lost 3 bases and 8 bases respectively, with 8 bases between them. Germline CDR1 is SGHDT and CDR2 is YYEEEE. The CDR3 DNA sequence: TGTGCCAGCAGCTCCATGAACGAAAAACTGTTTTTT. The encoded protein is CASSSMNEKLFF.

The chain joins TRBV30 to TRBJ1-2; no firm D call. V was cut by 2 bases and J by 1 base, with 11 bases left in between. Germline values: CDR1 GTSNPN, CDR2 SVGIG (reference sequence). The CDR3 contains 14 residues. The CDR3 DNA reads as TGTGCCTGGAGTCCGAGCATGGGTAACTATGGCTACACCTTC. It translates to CAWSPSMGNYGYTF.

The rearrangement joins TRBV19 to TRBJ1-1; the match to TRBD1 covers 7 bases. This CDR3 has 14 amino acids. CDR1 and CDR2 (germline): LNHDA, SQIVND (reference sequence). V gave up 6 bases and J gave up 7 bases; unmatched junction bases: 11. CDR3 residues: CASSPIDRAGEAFF. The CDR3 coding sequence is TGTGCCAGTAGCCCTATAGACAGGGCTGGTGAAGCTTTCTTT.

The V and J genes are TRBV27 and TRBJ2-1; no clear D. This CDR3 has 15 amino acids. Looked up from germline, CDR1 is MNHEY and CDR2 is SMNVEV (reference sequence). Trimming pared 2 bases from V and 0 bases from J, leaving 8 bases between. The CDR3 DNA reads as TGTGCCAGCAGTTTAGCCCCGAGCTCCTACAATGAGCAGTTCTTC. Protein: CASSLAPSSYNEQFF.